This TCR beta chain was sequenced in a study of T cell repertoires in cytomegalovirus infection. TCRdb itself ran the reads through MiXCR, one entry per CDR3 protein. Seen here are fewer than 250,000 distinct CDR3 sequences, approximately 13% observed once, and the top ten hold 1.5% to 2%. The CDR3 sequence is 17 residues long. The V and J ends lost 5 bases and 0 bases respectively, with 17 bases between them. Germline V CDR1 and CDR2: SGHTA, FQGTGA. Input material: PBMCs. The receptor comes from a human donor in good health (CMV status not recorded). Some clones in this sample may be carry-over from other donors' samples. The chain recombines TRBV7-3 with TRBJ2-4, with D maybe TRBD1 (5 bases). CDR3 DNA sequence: TGTGCCAGCAGCCCAAACAGGTCGTCGATAGCCAAAAACATTCAGTACTTC. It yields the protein CASSPNRSSIAKNIQYF.